This TCR beta chain was documented in a study of shared clonotypes between healthy human individuals. Assay used: immunoSEQ multiplex PCR; TCRdb lists only in-frame clones, some missing. The sample carries approximately 810,000 clones, more than 85% recorded once. Naive CD8 isolation took CD45RO-negative cells positively selected for CCR7 and excluded terminally differentiated effector memory CD45RA+ cells. The length of the CDR3 is 15 residues. In germline, CDR1 is SGHAT, CDR2 FQNNGV. V was cut by 4 bases and J by 0 bases, with 12 bases left in between. This rearrangement joins TRBV11-2 to TRBJ1-1; perhaps TRBD1 as D (5 bases). What was sequenced was naive CD8+ T cells sorted from blood. This receptor was taken from a man younger than 45 in good health. CDR3 nucleotides: TGTGCCAGCAGCTGGAAGGACACCCTGAACACTGAAGCTTTCTTT. Protein sequence: CASSWKDTLNTEAFF.